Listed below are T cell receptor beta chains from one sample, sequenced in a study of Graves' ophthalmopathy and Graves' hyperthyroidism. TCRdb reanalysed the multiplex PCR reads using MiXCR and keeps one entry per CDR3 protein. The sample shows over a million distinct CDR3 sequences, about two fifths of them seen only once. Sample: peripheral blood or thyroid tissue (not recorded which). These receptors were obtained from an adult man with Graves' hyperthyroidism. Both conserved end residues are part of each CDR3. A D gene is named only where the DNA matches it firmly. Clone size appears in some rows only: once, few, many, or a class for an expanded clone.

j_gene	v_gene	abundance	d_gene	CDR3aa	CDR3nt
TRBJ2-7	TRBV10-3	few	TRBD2	CAISESAGRSSTYEQYF	TGTGCCATCAGTGAGTCCGCCGGGAGGTCCTCCACCTACGAGCAGTACTTC
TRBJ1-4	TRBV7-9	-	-	CASSLGTAEAGEKLFF	TGTGCCAGCAGCTTAGGGACTGCGGAGGCTGGTGAAAAACTGTTTTTT
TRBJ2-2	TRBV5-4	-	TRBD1	CASSSKGGANTGELFF	TGTGCCAGCAGCTCAAAAGGGGGCGCGAACACCGGGGAGCTGTTTTTT
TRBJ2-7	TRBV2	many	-	CASTQTGTLLEQYF	TGTGCCAGCACCCAAACAGGGACCCTCCTCGAGCAGTACTTC
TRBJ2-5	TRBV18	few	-	CASSPGTDPGETQYF	TGTGCCAGCTCACCAGGGACGGACCCTGGGGAGACCCAGTACTTC
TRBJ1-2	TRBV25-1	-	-	CASSAPVPGRAYGYTF	TGTGCCAGCAGTGCCCCGGTACCAGGCCGTGCCTATGGCTACACCTTC
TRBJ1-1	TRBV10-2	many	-	CASSEGGGNTEAFF	TGTGCCAGCAGTGAAGGCGGGGGAAACACTGAAGCTTTCTTT
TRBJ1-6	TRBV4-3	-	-	CASSQERQSSYNSPLHF	TGCGCCAGCAGCCAGGAGAGACAGAGCTCCTATAATTCACCCCTCCACTTT
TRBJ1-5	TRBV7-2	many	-	CASSSLHQPQHF	TGTGCCAGCAGCTCTCTGCATCAGCCCCAGCATTTT
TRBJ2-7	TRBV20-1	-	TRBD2	CSASGPSGGIYEQYF	TGCAGTGCTAGTGGGCCTAGCGGAGGGATCTACGAGCAGTACTTC
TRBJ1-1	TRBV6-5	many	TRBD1	CASSRDRGLSPEAFF	TGTGCCAGCAGTCGGGACAGGGGATTGAGTCCTGAAGCTTTCTTT
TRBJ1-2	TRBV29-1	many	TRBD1	CSFSGGPSGYTF	TGCAGCTTCTCAGGGGGTCCTAGTGGCTACACCTTC
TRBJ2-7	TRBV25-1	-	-	CASSAPGTFSYEQYF	TGTGCCAGCAGCGCTCCAGGGACTTTCTCCTACGAGCAGTACTTC
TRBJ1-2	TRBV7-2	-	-	CASSLANTF	TGTGCCAGCAGTTTGGCGAACACCTTC
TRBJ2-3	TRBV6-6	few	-	CASRGRGAVKPDTQYF	TGTGCCAGCAGGGGTCGGGGCGCAGTCAAGCCAGATACGCAGTATTTT
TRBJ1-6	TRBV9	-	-	CASSPRAGRDTSPLHF	TGTGCCAGCAGCCCTCGGGCAGGGAGGGATACTTCACCCCTCCACTTT
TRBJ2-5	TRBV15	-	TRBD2	CATSSGPRGEAQCF	TGTGCCACCAGCAGCGGACCTCGGGGGGAGGCCCAGTGCTTC
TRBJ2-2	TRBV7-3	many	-	CASSLSVASGTGELFF	TGTGCCAGCAGCTTATCAGTGGCGTCGGGGACCGGGGAGCTGTTTTTT
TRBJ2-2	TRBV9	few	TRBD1	CASSVTSGGSSTGELFF	TGTGCCAGCAGCGTAACCTCAGGGGGCTCGAGCACCGGGGAGCTGTTTTTT
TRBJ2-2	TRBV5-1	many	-	CASSLDATGELFF	TGCGCCAGCAGCTTGGATGCCACCGGGGAGCTGTTTTTT
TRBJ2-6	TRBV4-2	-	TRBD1	CASRPGTGGSGANVLTF	TGTGCCAGCAGACCTGGGACAGGGGGATCCGGGGCCAACGTCCTGACTTTC
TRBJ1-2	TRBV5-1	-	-	CASVRAPSYGYTF	TGTGCCAGCGTCCGGGCCCCTAGCTATGGCTACACCTTC
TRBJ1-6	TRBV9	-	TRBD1	CASSGTGAFNSPLHF	TGTGCCAGCAGCGGGACAGGGGCCTTCAATTCACCCCTCCACTTT
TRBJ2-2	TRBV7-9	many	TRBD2	CASGDWTSETGELFF	TGTGCCAGCGGAGATTGGACTAGTGAGACCGGGGAGCTGTTTTTT
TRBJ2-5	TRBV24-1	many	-	CATSDSDSQETQYF	TGTGCCACCAGTGACAGTGACAGCCAAGAGACCCAGTACTTC
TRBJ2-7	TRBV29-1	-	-	CSVEGGTVYEHYF	TGCAGCGTTGAAGGGGGTACGGTGTACGAGCATTACTTC
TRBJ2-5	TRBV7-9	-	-	CASSLAFGTQETQYF	TGTGCCAGCAGCTTAGCGTTTGGCACCCAAGAGACCCAGTACTTC
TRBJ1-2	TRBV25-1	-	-	CAKPTGSGYGYTF	TGTGCCAAGCCCACCGGATCTGGCTATGGCTACACCTTC
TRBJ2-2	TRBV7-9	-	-	CASSLRQDGELFF	TGTGCCAGCAGCCTTCGACAGGACGGGGAGCTGTTTTTT
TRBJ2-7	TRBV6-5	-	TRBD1	CASSYGGTGSYEQYF	TGTGCCAGCAGTTACGGAGGGACAGGCTCCTACGAGCAGTACTTC
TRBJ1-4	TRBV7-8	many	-	CASSSHVAGNEKLFF	TGTGCCAGCAGCTCTCACGTGGCGGGAAATGAAAAACTGTTTTTT
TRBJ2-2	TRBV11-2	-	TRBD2	CASSLDRTSGGELLF	TGTGCCAGCAGTCTGGACCGGACTAGCGGAGGGGAGCTGCTTTTT
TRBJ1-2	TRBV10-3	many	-	CAISENLGGTNYGYTF	TGTGCCATCAGTGAGAACCTGGGGGGAACTAACTATGGCTACACCTTC
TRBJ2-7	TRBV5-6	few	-	CASSLLGADYEQYF	TGTGCCAGCAGCTTGTTAGGTGCCGACTACGAGCAGTACTTC
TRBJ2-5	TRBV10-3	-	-	CALRSQGYQEIQYF	TGTGCCCTCAGGAGCCAGGGGTACCAAGAGATCCAGTACTTC
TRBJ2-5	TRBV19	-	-	CASKRGGSWPEETQYF	TGTGCCAGTAAACGGGGCGGTTCTTGGCCAGAAGAGACCCAGTACTTC
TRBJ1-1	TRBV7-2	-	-	CASRPRGEILPNTEAFF	TGTGCCAGCAGGCCCAGGGGCGAAATCCTACCAAACACTGAAGCTTTCTTT
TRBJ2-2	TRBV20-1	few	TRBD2	CSARGGGELFF	TGCAGTGCTAGGGGAGGGGGGGAGCTGTTTTTT
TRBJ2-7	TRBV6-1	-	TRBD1	CASSENRGRGEQYF	TGTGCCAGCAGTGAGAACAGGGGGCGAGGCGAGCAGTACTTC
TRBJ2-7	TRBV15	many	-	CATSRDPAGVRSYEQYF	TGTGCCACCAGCAGAGACCCAGCGGGCGTCCGCTCCTACGAGCAGTACTTC
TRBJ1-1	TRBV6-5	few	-	CASSSQGRAFF	TGTGCCAGCAGTTCACAGGGACGGGCTTTCTTT
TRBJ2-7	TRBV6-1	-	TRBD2	CASSPGGTSGSLSYEQYF	TGTGCCAGCTCCCCAGGCGGGACTAGCGGGAGTCTAAGCTACGAGCAGTACTTC
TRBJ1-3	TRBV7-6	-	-	CASSLGSGDFGNTIYF	TGTGCCAGCAGCTTAGGTTCAGGGGACTTCGGAAACACCATATATTTT